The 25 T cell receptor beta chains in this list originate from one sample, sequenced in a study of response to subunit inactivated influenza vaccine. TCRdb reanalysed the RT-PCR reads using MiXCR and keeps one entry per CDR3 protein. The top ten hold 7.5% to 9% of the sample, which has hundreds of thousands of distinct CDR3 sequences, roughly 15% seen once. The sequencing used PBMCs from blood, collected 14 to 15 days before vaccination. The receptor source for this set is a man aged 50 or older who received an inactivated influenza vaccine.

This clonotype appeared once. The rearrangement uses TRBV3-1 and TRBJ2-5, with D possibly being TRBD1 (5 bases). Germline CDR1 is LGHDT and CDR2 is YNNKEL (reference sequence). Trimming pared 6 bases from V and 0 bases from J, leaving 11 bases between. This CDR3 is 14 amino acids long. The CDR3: CASRLRAYQETQYF. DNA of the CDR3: TGTGCCAGCAGACTCAGGGCTTACCAAGAGACCCAGTACTTC.

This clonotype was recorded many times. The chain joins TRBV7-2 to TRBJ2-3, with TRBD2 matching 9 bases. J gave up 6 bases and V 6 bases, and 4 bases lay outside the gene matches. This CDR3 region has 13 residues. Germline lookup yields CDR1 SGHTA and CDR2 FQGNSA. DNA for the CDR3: TGTGCCAGCAGTACTAGCGGGTCGGATACGCAGTATTTT. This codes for CASSTSGSDTQYF.

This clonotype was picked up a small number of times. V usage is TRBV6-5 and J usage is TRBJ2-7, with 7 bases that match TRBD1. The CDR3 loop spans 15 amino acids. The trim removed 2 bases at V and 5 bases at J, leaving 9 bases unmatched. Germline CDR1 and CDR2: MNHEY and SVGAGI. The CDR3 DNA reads TGTGCCAGCAGTTACCCAGACAGGGTAAGAAACGAGCAGTACTTC. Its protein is CASSYPDRVRNEQYF.

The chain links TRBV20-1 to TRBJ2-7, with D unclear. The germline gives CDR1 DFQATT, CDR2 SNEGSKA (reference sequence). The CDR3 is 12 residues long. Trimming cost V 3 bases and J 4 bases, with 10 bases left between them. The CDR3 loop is CSASRTGYEQYF. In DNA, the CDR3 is TGCAGTGCTAGTCGGACCGGTTACGAGCAGTACTTC.

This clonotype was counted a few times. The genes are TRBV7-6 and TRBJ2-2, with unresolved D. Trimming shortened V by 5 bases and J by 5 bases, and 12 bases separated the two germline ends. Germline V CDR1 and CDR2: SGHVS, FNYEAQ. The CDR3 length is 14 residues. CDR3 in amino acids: CASSPWHATGELFF. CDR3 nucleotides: TGTGCCAGCAGCCCCTGGCACGCAACCGGGGAGCTGTTTTTT.

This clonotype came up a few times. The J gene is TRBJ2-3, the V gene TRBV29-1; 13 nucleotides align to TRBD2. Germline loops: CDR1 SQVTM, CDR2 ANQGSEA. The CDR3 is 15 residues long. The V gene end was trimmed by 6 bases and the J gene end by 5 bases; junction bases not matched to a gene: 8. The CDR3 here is CSVTGTSGKVDTQYF. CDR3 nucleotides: TGCAGCGTGACCGGGACTAGCGGGAAGGTAGATACGCAGTATTTT.

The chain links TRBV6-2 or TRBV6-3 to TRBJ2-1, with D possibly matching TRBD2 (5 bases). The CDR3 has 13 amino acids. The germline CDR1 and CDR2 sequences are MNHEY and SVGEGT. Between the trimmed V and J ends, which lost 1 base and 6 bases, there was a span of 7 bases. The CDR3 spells CASSYYRGNEQFF. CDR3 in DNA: TGTGCCAGCAGTTACTATCGGGGCAATGAGCAGTTCTTC.

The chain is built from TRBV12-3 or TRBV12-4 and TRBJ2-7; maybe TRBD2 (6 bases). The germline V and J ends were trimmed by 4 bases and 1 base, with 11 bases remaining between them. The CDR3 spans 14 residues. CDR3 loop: CASSSVRGSYEQYF. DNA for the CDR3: TGTGCCAGCAGTTCCGTTCGGGGGTCCTACGAGCAGTACTTC.

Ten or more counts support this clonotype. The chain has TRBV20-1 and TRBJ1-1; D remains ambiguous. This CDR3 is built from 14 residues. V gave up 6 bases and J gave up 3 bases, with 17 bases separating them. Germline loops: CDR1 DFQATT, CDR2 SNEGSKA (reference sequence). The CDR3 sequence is CSAKTYLSDTEAFF. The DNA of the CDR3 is TGCAGTGCGAAAACTTACCTTAGTGACACTGAAGCTTTCTTT.

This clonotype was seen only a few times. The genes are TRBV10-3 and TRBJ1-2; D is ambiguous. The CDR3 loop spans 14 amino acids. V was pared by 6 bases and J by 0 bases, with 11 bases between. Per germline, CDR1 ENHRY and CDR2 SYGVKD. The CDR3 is CAIRQDTSNYGYTF. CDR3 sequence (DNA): TGTGCCATCAGGCAGGATACTTCTAACTATGGCTACACCTTC.

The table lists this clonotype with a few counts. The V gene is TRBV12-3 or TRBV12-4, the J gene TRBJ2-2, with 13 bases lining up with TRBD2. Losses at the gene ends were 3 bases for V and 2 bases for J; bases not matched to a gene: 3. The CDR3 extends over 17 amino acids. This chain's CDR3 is CASSFGTSGVNTGELFF. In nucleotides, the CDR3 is TGTGCCAGCAGTTTCGGGACTAGCGGGGTTAACACCGGGGAGCTGTTTTTT.

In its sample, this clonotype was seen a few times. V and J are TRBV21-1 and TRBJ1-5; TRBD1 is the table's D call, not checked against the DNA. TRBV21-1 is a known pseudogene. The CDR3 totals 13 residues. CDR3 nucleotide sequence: TGTGCCGCCGATGGGCGGTATGATCAGCCCCAGCATTTT. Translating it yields CAADGRYDQPQHF.

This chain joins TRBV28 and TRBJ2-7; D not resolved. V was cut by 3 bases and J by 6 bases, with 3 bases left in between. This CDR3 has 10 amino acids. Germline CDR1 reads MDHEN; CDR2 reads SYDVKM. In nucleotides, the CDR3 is TGTGCCAGCAGTTTCCGCGAGCAGTACTTC. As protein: CASSFREQYF.

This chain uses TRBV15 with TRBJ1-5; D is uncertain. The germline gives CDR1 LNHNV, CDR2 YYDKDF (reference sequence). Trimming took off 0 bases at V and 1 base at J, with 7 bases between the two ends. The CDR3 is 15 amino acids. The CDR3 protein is CATSRDRWSNQPQHF. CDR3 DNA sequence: TGTGCCACCAGCAGAGATCGGTGGAGCAATCAGCCCCAGCATTTT.

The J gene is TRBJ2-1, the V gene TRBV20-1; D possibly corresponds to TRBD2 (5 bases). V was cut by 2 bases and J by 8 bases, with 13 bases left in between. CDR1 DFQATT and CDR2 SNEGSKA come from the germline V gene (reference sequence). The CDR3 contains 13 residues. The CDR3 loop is CSARPLGSDEQFF. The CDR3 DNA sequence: TGCAGTGCTAGACCACTAGGGTCTGATGAGCAGTTCTTC.

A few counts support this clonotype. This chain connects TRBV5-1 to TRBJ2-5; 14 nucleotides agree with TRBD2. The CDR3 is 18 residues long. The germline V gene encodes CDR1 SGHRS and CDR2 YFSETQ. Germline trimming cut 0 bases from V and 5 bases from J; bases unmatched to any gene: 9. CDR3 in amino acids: CASSLAVGTSGSYETQYF. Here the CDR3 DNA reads TGCGCCAGCAGCTTGGCAGTGGGGACTAGCGGGAGCTATGAGACCCAGTACTTC.

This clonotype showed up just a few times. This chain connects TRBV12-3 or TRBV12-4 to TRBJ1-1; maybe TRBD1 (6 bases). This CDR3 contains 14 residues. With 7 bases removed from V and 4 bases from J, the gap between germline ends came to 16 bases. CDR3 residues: CASTPWVGATEAFF. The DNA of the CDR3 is TGTGCCAGCACCCCATGGGTGGGGGCCACTGAAGCTTTCTTT.

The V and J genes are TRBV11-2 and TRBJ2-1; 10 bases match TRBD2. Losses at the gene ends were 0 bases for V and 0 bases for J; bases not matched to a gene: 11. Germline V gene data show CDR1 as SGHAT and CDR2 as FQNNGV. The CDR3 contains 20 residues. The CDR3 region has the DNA TGTGCCAGCAGCTTAGATCAAGTCCCTAGCGGGGGATACTCCTACAATGAGCAGTTCTTC. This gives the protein CASSLDQVPSGGYSYNEQFF.

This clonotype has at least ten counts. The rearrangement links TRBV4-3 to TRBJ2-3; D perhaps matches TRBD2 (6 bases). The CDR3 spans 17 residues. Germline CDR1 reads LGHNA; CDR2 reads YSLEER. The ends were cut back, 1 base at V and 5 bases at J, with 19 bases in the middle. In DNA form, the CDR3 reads TGCGCCAGCAGCCAAGTTCCGGGACGGAGGGGAAAAGATACGCAGTATTTT. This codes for CASSQVPGRRGKDTQYF.

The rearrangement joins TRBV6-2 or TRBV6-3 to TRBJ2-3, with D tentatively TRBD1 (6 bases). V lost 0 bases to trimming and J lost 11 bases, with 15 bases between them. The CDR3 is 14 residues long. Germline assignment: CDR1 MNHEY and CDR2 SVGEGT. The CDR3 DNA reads TGTGCCAGCAGTTACTCCCCCCGTCAGGGGAGGCAGTATTTT. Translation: CASSYSPRQGRQYF.

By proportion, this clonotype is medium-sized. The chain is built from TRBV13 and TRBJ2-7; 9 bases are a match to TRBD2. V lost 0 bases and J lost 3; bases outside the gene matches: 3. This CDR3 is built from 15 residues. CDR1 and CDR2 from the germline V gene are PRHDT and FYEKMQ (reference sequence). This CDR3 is CASSLGTSGGYEQYF. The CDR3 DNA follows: TGTGCCAGCAGCTTAGGGACTAGCGGTGGCTACGAGCAGTACTTC.

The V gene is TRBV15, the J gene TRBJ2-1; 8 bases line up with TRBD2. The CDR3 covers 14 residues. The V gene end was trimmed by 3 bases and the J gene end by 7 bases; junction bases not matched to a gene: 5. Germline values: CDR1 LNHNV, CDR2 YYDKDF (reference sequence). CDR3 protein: CATSSPQRENEQFF. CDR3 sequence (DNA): TGTGCCACCAGCAGCCCACAGCGGGAGAATGAGCAGTTCTTC.

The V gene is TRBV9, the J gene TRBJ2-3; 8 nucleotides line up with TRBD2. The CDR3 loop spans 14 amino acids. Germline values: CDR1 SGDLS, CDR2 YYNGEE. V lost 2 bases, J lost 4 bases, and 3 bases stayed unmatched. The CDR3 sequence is CASSVGGGSDTQYF. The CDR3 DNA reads TGTGCCAGCAGCGTCGGGGGGGGTTCAGATACGCAGTATTTT.

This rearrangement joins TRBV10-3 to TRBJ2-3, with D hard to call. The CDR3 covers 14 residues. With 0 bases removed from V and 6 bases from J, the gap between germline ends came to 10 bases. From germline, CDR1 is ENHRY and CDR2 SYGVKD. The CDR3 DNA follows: TGTGCCATCAGTGAGTCGGGCTTATTGGATACGCAGTATTTT. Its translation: CAISESGLLDTQYF.

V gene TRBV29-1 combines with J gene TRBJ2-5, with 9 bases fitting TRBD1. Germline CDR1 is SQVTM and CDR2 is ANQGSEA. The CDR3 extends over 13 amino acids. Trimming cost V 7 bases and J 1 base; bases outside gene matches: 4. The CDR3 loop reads CSAGQGSQETQYF. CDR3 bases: TGCAGCGCCGGACAGGGGTCCCAAGAGACCCAGTACTTC.